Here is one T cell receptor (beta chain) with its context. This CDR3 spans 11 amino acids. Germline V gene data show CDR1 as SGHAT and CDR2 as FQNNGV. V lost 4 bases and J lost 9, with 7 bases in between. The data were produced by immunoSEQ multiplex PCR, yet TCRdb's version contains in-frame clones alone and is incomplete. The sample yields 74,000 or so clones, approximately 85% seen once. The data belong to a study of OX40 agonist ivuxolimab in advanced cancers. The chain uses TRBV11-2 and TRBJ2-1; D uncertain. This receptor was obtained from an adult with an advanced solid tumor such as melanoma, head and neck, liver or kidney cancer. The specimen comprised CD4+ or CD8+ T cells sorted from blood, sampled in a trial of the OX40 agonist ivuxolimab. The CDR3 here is CASSSRTEQFF. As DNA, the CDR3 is TGTGCCAGCAGCTCTAGGACTGAGCAGTTCTTC.